This TCR beta chain was sequenced during a study of blood T cell repertoires in COVID-19. Study context: From the United States, Italy and Spain came samples of acute and convalescent COVID-19. PBMCs, B-cell-depleted T cells, or T cells were the source of the cDNA or gDNA that made up the material.

Original methodology: Estimation of nucleated cell counts was performed using reference gene primer amplification. Repertoires were generated with immunoSEQ multiplex PCR, while TCRdb's copy carries only in-frame clones and drops some. The V and J calls and clone size are taken from that table; D and trimming were inferred from the DNA. The profile covers about 210,000 clones, with about four fifths appearing a single time and about 8% taken by the ten largest. The CDR3 contains 19 residues. The J segment lost 0 bases and the V segment lost 7 bases, leaving 14 bases of the junction unmatched. The germline gives CDR1 WSHSY, CDR2 SAAADI.

This sequence originates from a woman between 50 and 59 years old with active or convalescent COVID-19. Sequenced material: peripheral blood. The rearrangement uses TRBV10-2 and TRBJ2-3; 12 bases align to TRBD2. CDR3 in amino acids: CASKIPTSGGLSSTDTQYF. The CDR3 DNA is TGCGCCAGCAAGATCCCGACTAGCGGGGGCCTCTCTAGCACAGATACGCAGTATTTT.